This T cell receptor beta chain is drawn from a study of blood T cell repertoires in COVID-19. This clone was recorded once. The table came from immunoSEQ multiplex PCR; TCRdb's copy has only in-frame clones and leaves some out. The table has tens of thousands of clones, 75% to 80% seen once. Trimming pared 4 bases from V and 6 bases from J, leaving 6 bases between. Germline CDR1 MNHEY, CDR2 SVGAGI. This CDR3 comprises 11 residues. The TCR sequence derives from a man aged 65 to 79 with active or convalescent COVID-19. This chain connects TRBV6-5 to TRBJ1-2, with D unresolved. Sequenced input: peripheral blood. CDR3 in DNA: TGTGCCAGCAGTTCCCATGATGGCTACACCTTC. Its protein product is CASSSHDGYTF.